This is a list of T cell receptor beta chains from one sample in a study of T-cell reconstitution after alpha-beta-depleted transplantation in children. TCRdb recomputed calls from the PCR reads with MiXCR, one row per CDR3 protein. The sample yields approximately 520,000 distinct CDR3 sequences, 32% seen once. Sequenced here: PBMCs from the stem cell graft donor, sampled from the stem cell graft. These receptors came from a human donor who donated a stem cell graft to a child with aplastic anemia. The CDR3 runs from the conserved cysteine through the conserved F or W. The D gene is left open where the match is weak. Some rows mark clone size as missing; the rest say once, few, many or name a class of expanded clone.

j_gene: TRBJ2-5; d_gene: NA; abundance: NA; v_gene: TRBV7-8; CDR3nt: TGTGCCAGCAGCTCCTCCCCGGAAAGGACAGTGAGGTACCAAGAGACCCAGTACTTC; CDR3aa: CASSSSPERTVRYQETQYF
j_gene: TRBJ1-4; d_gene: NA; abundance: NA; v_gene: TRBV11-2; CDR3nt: TGTGCCAGCAGCTTAGAGTGGAGGCCAGAGAATGAAAAACTGTTTTTT; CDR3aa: CASSLEWRPENEKLFF
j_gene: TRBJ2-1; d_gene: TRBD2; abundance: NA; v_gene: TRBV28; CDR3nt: TGTGCCAGCAGTTTGGGACTAGCGTTTTACACCGATGAGCAGTTCTTC; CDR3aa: CASSLGLAFYTDEQFF
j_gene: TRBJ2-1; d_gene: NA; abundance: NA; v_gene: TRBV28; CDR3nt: TGTGCCAGCACTAGCGAGAATGAGCAGTTCTTC; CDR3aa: CASTSENEQFF
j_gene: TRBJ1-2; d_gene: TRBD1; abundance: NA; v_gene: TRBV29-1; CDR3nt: TGCAGCGTTGAGGCTGGCAGGGGGCGAGATGGCTACACCTTC; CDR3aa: CSVEAGRGRDGYTF
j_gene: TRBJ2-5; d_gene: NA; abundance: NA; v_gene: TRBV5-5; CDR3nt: TGTGCCAGCAGCTTGAGGGCACGAGGGACCCAGTACTTC; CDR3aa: CASSLRARGTQYF
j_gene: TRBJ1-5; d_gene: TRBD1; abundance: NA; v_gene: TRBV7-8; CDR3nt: TGTGCCAGCAGCACCCGGGACAGGGAAGGTCAGCCCCAGCATTTT; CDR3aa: CASSTRDREGQPQHF
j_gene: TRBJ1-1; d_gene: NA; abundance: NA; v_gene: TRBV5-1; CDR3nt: TGCGCCAGCAGCTTGGGGGCAGGAGGCGAGTGGAACACTGAAGCTTTCTTT; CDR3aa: CASSLGAGGEWNTEAFF
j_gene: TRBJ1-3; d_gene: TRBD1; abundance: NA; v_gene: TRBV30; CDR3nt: TGTGCCTGGAGTTCCGGGACAGGGTTTGGAAACACCATATATTTT; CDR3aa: CAWSSGTGFGNTIYF
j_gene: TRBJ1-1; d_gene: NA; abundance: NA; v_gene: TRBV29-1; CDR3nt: TGCAGCGTTGAAGATGCCTTCCTGAACACTGAAGCTTTCTTT; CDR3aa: CSVEDAFLNTEAFF
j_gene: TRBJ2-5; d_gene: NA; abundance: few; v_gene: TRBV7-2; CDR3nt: TGTGCCAGCAGCTACGGGATCGGCCAAGAGACCCAGTACTTC; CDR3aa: CASSYGIGQETQYF
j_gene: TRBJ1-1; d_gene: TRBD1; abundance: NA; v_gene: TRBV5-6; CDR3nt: TGTGCCAGCAGCTTATTTCGTTCTCGAGGACAGGGGGCAATAGTGGCTTTCTTT; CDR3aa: CASSLFRSRGQGAIVAFF
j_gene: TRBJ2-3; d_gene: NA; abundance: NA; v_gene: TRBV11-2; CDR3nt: TGTGCCAGCAGCTTAGACGGGAACCCCACAGATACGCAGTATTTT; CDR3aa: CASSLDGNPTDTQYF
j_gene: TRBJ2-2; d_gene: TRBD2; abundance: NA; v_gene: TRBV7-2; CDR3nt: TGTGCCAGCAGCGCACTAGCGGGAGGTACCGGGGAGCTGTTTTTT; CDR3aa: CASSALAGGTGELFF
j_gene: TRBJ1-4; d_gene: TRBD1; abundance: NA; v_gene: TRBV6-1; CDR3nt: TGTGCCAGCAGCGGACAGGGGCTTTATGAAAAACTGTTTTTT; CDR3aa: CASSGQGLYEKLFF
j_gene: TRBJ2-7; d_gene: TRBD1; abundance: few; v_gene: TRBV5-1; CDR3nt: TGCGCCAGCAGCCTCGGACAGGGGGTGGGCGAGCAGTACTTC; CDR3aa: CASSLGQGVGEQYF
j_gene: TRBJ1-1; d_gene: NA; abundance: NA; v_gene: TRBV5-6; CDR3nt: TGTGCCAGCAGCTTGGGCCAGGGTTCAGCTGAAGCTTTCTTT; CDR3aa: CASSLGQGSAEAFF
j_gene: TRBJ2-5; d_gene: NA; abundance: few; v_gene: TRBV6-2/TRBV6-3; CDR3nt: TGTGCCAGCAGTTTTCGGGCTGAGGGGGAGACCCAGTACTTC; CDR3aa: CASSFRAEGETQYF
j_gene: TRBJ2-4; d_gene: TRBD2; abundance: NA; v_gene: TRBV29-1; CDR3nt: TGCAGCGTTGAAGGCTCGGGGGGGTCCCAAGTGGACATTCAGTACTTC; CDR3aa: CSVEGSGGSQVDIQYF
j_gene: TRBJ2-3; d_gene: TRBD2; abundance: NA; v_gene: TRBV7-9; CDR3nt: TGTGCCAGCAGCTTAGGGTCTAGCGGGACCACAGATACGCAGTATTTT; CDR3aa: CASSLGSSGTTDTQYF
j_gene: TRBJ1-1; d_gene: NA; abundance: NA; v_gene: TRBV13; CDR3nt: TGTGCCAGCAGCTTCCAGGGAGAGGGGAACACTGAAGCTTTCTTT; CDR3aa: CASSFQGEGNTEAFF
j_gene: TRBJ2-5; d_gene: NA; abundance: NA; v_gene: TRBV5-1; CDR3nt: TGCGCCAGCAGCTTGGCCGTATCAGGGGATCAGGAGACCCAGTACTTC; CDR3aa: CASSLAVSGDQETQYF
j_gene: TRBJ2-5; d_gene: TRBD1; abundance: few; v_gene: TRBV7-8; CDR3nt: TGTGCCAGCAGCCTCGGACAGGGGGTGAGAGAGACCCAGTACTTC; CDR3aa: CASSLGQGVRETQYF
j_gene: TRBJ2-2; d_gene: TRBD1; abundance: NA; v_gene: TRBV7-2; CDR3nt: TGTGCCAGCAGCCCGGGACAGGGGAGGTCTGCCGGGGAGCTGTTTTTT; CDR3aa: CASSPGQGRSAGELFF
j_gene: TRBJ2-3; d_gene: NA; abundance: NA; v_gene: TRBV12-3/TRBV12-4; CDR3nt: TGTGCCAGCAGTCATCGTTCAGGGGGGGCAAGCACAGATACGCAGTATTTT; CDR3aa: CASSHRSGGASTDTQYF
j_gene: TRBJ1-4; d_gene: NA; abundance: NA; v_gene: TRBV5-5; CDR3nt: TGTGCCAGCAGCTCAGCGGGGCAGCGATTGGAAGAAAAACTGTTTTTT; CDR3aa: CASSSAGQRLEEKLFF
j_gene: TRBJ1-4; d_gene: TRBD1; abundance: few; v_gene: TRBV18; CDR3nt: TGTGCCAGCTCCCCACGGGGGACAGAGGGGGAAAAACTGTTTTTT; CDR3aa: CASSPRGTEGEKLFF
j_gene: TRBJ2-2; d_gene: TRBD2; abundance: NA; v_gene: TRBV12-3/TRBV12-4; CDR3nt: TGTGCCAGCAGCCTCGGGACTAGCTCCGGGGAGCTGTTTTTT; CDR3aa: CASSLGTSSGELFF
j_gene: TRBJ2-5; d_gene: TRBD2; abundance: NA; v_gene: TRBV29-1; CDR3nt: TGCAGCGCAGCACTAGCGGCGAGAGAGACCCAGTACTTC; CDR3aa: CSAALAARETQYF
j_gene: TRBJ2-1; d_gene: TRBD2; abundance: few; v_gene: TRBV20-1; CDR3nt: TGCAGTGCTCTTCCTAGCGGGAGTGACAATGAGCAGTTCTTC; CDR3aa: CSALPSGSDNEQFF
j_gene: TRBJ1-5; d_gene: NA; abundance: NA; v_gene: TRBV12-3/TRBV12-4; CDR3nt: TGTGCCAGCAGACGACAGGTAAATCAGCCCCAGCATTTT; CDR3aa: CASRRQVNQPQHF
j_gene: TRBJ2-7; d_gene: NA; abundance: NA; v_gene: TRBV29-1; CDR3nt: TGCAGCGTGACCCGGGACTGGTCCCCCTACGAGCAGTACTTC; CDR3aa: CSVTRDWSPYEQYF
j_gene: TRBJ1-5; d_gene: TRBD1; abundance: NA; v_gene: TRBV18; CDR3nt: TGTGCCAGCCAGGGACAGATCAATCAGCCCCAGCATTTT; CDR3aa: CASQGQINQPQHF
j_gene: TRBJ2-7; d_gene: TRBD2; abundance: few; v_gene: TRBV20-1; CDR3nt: TGCAGTGCTAGAGCCGCTGGACTAGCGGTCCTCTCCTACGAGCAGTACTTC; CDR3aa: CSARAAGLAVLSYEQYF
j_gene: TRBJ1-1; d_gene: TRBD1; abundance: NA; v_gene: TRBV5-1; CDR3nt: TGCGCCAGCATACAGGGGGCTTTAGGTGAAGCTTTCTTT; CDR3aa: CASIQGALGEAFF
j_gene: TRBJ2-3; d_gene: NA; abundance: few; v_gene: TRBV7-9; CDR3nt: TGTGCCAGCAGCTTGCCTCAAGGCCCCGATACGCAGTATTTT; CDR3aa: CASSLPQGPDTQYF
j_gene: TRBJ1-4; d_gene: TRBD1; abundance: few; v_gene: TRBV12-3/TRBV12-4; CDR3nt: TGTGCCAGCTCTCCCGGGACAGGGGGTCCCCTGGATGAAAAACTGTTTTTT; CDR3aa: CASSPGTGGPLDEKLFF
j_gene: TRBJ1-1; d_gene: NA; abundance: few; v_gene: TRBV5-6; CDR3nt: TGTGCCAGCAGCTTGCCTGGCTGGGGGATCATGAACACTGAAGCTTTCTTT; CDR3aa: CASSLPGWGIMNTEAFF
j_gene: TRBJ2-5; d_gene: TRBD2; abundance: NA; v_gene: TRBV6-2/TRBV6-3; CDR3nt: TGTGCCAGCGGCATGGCAGCGGGGCTACGTGAAGAGACCCAGTACTTC; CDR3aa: CASGMAAGLREETQYF
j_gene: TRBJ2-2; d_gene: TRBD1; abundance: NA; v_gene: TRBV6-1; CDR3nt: TGTGCCAGCAGAAGGACAGGCGACACCGGGGAGCTGTTTTTT; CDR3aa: CASRRTGDTGELFF
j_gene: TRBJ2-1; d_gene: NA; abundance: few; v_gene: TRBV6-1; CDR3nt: TGTGCCAGCAGGCCTTCCGGGAGCTCCTACAATGAGCAGTTCTTC; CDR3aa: CASRPSGSSYNEQFF